This T cell receptor beta chain comes out of a study of blood T cell repertoires in COVID-19 (dated by TCRdb to 2019 to 2021). For the wider study: The collaborator samples originated in the United States, Italy and Spain and spanned the acute and convalescent phases of COVID-19. The samples were drawn from the first 160 participants of the ongoing ImmuneRACE study and from some 1,300 subjects provided by 6 global collaborators. A de-identified subject ID, COVID-19 status, age in years and sex were almost always included in the sample metadata. Subjects who had been exposed to COVID-19, were actively infected with it, or had recovered from it provided the deeply sampled blood TCRbeta repertoires that made up the dataset. HLA class I and class II types, where available, came from metadata supplied by the sample provider rather than from assay-based typing. The prospective study material was composed of cDNA or gDNA derived from T cells, B-cell-depleted T cells, or PBMCs. The repertoires were released in a freely available public database meant as a resource for research on the immune response to SARS-CoV-2. Summary of the overall study and its limitations: The quantity of clinical and demographic metadata differed by source and by participant and was supplied without curation.

Collaborating institutions collected whole blood in K2EDTA tubes following their own protocols. For TCRbeta analysis, collaborator samples were shipped as frozen whole blood, as isolated PBMCs, or as DNA extracted from either sample type. For this clone: Its recognized antigen is unknown. Nothing much larger sits one base from this clone, and base qualities are not available.

V has 0 bases trimmed and J has 5 bases trimmed; junction bases matching no gene number 7. From its cysteine to its phenylalanine, the CDR3 spans 15 amino acids. CDR3 DNA is the only sequence kept; it has 45 bases, read in frame from the first base. CDR1 and CDR2, per the germline V gene, are SGDLS and YYNGEE. TCRbeta CDR3 regions were amplified from genomic DNA by means of the immunoSEQ Assay, a bias-controlled multiplex PCR. The original pipeline was this. The number of nucleated cells in each sample was estimated from the amplification of reference gene primers within the assay. To quantify the absolute abundance of each unique TCRbeta CDR3 rearrangement, sequence reads were collapsed and filtered. For each sample, productive Simpson clonality was calculated as the square root of Simpson's diversity index across productive rearrangements. TCRdb provides this immuneACCESS table in a form limited to in-frame rearrangements. Some clones are lacking; in checked studies, under half of them reflect an unresolved V gene, and why the rest are absent is not known. Clone size and the V and J calls come from that table; the DNA yielded D and trimming. For this sample the table gives over 130,000 clones, of which 80% to 90% were detected only once. Around 3.3% of the sample belongs to the ten largest clones.

The sequenced material came from peripheral blood. The chain is assembled from TRBV9 and TRBJ2-7, and 8 junctional nucleotides match TRBD2. The sequence came from a man between 65 and 85 years old with acute or convalescent COVID-19. The nucleotide sequence is given as TGTGCCAGCAGCGTAGGCGGGAGGAATGTGGACGAGCAGTACTTC. It translates as CASSVGGRNVDEQYF.